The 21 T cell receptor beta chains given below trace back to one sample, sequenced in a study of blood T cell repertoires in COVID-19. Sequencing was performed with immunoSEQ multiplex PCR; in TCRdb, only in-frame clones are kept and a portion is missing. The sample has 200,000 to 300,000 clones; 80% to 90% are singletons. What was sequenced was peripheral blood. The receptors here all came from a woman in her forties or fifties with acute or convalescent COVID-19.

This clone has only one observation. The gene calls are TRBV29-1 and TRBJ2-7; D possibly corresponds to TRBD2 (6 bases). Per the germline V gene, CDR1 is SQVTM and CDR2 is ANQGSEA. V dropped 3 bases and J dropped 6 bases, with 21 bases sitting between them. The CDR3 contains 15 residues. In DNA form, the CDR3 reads TGCAGCGTTGAGATTCGGAGGGGCGTTGTCGGCGAGCAGTACTTC. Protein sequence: CSVEIRRGVVGEQYF.

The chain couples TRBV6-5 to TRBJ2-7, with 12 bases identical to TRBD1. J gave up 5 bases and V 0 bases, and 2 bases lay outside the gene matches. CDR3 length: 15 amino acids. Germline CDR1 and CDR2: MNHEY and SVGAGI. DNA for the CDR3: TGTGCCAGCAGTTACTCCGGGACAGGGGGCCACGAGCAGTACTTC. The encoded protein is CASSYSGTGGHEQYF.

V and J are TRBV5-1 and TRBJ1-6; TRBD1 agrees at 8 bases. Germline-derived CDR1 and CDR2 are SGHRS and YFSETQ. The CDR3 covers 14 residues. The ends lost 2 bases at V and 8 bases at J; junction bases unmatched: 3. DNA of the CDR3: TGCGCCAGCAGCTTCGGGACAGGAGATTCACCCCTCCACTTT. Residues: CASSFGTGDSPLHF.

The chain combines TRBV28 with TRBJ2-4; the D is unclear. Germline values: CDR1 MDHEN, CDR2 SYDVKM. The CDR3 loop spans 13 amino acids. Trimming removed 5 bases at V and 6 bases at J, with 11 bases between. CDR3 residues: CASSPPTLNIQYF. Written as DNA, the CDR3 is TGTGCCAGCAGTCCACCGACACTAAACATTCAGTACTTC.

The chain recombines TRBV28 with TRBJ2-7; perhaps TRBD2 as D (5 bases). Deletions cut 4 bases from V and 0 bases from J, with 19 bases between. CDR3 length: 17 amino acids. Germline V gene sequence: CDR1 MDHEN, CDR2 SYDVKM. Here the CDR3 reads CASSYPVARTLSYEQYF. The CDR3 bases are TGTGCCAGCAGTTATCCGGTAGCGAGAACACTCTCCTACGAGCAGTACTTC.

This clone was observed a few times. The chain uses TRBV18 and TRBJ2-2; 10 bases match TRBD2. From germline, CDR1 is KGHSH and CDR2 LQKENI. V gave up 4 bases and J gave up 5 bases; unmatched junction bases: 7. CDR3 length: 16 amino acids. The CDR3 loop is CASSRASGSVTGELFF. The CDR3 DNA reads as TGTGCCAGCTCACGCGCTAGCGGGAGCGTTACCGGGGAGCTGTTTTTT.

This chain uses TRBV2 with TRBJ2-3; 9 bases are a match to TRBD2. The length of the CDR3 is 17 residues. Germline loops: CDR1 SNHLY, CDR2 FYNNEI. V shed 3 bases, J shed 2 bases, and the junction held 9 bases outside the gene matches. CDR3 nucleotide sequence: TGTGCCAGCAGTGATCTCGGGCTAGCGGGGCCCACAGATACGCAGTATTTT. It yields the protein CASSDLGLAGPTDTQYF.

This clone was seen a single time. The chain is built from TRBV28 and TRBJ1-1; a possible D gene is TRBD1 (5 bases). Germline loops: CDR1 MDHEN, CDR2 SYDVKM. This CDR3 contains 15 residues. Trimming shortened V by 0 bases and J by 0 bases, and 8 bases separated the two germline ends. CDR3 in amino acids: CASSLWQTVNTEAFF. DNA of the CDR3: TGTGCCAGCAGTTTATGGCAGACAGTGAACACTGAAGCTTTCTTT.

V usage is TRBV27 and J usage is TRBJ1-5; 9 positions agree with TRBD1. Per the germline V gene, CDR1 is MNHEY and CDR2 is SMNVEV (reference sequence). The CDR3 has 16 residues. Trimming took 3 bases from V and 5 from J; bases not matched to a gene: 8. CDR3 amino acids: CASSFGRQGVHQPQHF. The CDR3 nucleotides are TGTGCCAGCAGTTTCGGACGACAGGGGGTTCATCAGCCCCAGCATTTT.

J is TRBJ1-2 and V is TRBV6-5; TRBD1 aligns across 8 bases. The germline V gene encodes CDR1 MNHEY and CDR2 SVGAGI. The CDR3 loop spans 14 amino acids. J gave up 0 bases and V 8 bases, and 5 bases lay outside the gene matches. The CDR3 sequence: CASCRDRTNYGYTF. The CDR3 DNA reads TGTGCCAGCTGTAGGGACAGGACTAACTATGGCTACACCTTC.

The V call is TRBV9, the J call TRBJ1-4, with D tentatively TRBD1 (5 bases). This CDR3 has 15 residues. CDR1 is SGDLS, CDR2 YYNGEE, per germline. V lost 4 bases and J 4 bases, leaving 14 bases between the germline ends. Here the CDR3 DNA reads TGTGCCAGCAGCCCGTGGGGGGGGATTAATGAAAAACTGTTTTTT. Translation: CASSPWGGINEKLFF.

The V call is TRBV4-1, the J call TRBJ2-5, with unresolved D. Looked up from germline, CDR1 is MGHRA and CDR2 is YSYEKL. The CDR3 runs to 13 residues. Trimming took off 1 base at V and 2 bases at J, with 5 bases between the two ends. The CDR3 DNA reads TGCGCCAGCAGCCAAGTGTCGCAAGAGACCCAGTACTTC. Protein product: CASSQVSQETQYF.

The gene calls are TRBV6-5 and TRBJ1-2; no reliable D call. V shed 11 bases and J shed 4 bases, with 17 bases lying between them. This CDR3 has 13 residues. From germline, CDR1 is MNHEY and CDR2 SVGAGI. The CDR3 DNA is TGTGCCGGGTTAGCAACGAGGGCCTATGGCTACACCTTC. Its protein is CAGLATRAYGYTF.

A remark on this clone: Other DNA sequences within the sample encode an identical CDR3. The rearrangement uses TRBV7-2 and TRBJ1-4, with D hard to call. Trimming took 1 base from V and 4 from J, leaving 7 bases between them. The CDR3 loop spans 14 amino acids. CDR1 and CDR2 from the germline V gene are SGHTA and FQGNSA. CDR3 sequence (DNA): TGTGCCAGCAGCTTAGGGGGAGGTAATGAAAAACTGTTTTTT. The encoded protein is CASSLGGGNEKLFF. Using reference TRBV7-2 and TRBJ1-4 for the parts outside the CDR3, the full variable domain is GAGVSQSPSNKVTEKGKDVELRCDPISGHTALYWYRQSLGQGLEFLIYFQGNSAPDKSGLPSDRFSAERTGGSVSTLTIQRTQQEDSAVYLCASSLGGGNEKLFFGSGTQLSVL.

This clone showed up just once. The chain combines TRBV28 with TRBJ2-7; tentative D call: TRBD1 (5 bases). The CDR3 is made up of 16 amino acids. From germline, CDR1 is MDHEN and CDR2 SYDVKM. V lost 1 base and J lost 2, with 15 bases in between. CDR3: CASSLSIQRQTYEQYF. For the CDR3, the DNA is TGTGCCAGCAGTTTATCTATACAGAGACAGACCTACGAGCAGTACTTC.

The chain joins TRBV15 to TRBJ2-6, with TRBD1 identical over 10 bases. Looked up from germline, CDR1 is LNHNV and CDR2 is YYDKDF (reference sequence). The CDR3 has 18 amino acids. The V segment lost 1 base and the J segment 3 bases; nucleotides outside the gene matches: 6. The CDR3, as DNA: TGTGCCACCAGCAGAGCAACCGGGACAGGGGATGGGGCCAACGTCCTGACTTTC. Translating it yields CATSRATGTGDGANVLTF.

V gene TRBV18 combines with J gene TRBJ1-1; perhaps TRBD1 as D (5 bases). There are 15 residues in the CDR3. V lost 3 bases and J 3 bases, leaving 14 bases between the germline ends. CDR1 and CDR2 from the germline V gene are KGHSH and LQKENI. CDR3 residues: CASSPTVMVDTEAFF. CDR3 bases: TGTGCCAGCTCACCGACAGTAATGGTGGACACTGAAGCTTTCTTT.

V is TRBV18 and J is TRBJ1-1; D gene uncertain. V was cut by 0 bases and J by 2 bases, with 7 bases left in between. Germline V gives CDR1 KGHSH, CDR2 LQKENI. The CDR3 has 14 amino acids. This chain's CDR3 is CASSPPVRNTEAFF. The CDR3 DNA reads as TGTGCCAGCTCACCACCGGTTAGAAACACTGAAGCTTTCTTT.

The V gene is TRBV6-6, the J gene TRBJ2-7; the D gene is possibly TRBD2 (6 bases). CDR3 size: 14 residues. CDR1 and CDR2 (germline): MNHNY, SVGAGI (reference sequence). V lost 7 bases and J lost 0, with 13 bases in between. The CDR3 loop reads CASIGSGLSYEQYF. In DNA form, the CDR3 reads TGTGCCAGCATAGGCAGCGGGCTCTCCTACGAGCAGTACTTC.

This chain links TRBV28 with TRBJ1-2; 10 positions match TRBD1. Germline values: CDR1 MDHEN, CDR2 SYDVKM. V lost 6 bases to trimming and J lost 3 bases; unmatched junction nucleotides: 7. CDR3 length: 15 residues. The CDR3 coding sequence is TGTGCCAGCAGAAGACAGGGGGCAAAGGACTATGGCTACACCTTC. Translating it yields CASRRQGAKDYGYTF.

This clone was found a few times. The CDR3: CASSFTRDRVTGAFF. The CDR3 region has the DNA TGTGCCAGCAGCTTCACCCGGGACAGGGTCACCGGGGCTTTCTTT. The rearrangement links TRBV7-2 to TRBJ1-1, with 9 positions matching TRBD1. The CDR3 length is 15 residues. V trimming: 3 bases; J trimming: 11 bases; junction bases outside the gene matches: 13. Germline assignment: CDR1 SGHTA and CDR2 FQGNSA.